The 21 T cell receptor beta chains below all came from one sample that was sequenced in a study of T cell responses to AZD1222 COVID-19 vaccine. Data came from immunoSEQ multiplex PCR; TCRdb stores just in-frame clones and leaves some out. The repertoire holds under 150,000 clones, with roughly 90% as singletons. Material: peripheral blood, obtained 28 days after the second AZD1222 dose. The receptor set was obtained from an adult who received the AZD1222 COVID-19 vaccine.

In its sample, this clone was seen a few times. V gene TRBV4-2 combines with J gene TRBJ1-1; D gene uncertain. The CDR3 is 14 residues long. The germline gives CDR1 LGHNA, CDR2 YNFKEQ. V lost 0 bases and J 1 base, leaving 6 bases between the germline ends. The CDR3 DNA is TGTGCCAGCAGCCAAGAGGCCCAGAACACTGAAGCTTTCTTT. Translating it yields CASSQEAQNTEAFF.

J is TRBJ2-2 and V is TRBV19; TRBD1 aligns across 7 bases. V shed 7 bases, J shed 5 bases, and the junction held 10 bases outside the gene matches. There are 15 residues in the CDR3. Germline loops: CDR1 LNHDA, CDR2 SQIVND (reference sequence). The CDR3 coding sequence is TGTGCCAGTACCCAATCGGGGACAGATACCGGGGAGCTGTTTTTT. This translates into CASTQSGTDTGELFF. Combining the CDR3 with reference TRBV19 and TRBJ2-2 gives the whole variable domain DGGITQSPKYLFRKEGQNVTLSCEQNLNHDAMYWYRQDPGQGLRLIYYSQIVNDFQKGDIAEGYSVSREKKESFPLTVTSAQKNPTAFYLCASTQSGTDTGELFFGEGSRLTVL.

The chain is built from TRBV11-2 and TRBJ2-7; 8 bases match TRBD1. The J segment lost 3 bases and the V segment lost 3 bases, leaving 4 bases of the junction unmatched. The CDR3 loop spans 14 amino acids. Germline values: CDR1 SGHAT, CDR2 FQNNGV. The CDR3 sequence is CASSLGRGLYEQYV. In DNA, the CDR3 is TGTGCCAGCAGCTTGGGCAGGGGGCTCTACGAGCAGTACGTC.

V is TRBV29-1 and J is TRBJ1-1, with D possibly TRBD1 on 5 matching bases. V shed 5 bases and J shed 3 bases, with 10 bases lying between them. The germline V gene has CDR1 SQVTM and CDR2 ANQGSEA. This CDR3 contains 12 residues. The CDR3 bases are TGCAGCGTTTTACCAGGGTACACTGAAGCTTTCTTT. Encoded protein: CSVLPGYTEAFF. The full variable domain, rest sourced from reference TRBV29-1 and TRBJ1-1, is SAVISQKPSRDICQRGTSLTIQCQVDSQVTMMFWYRQQPGQSLTLIATANQGSEATYESGFVIDKFPISRPNLTFSTLTVSNMSPEDSSIYLCSVLPGYTEAFFGQGTRLTVV.

This clone was counted only a few times. The CDR3 coding sequence is TGTGCCATCAGGGACAGGACGGCACGGGCTGAAGCTTTCTTT. Its protein is CAIRDRTARAEAFF. The chain has TRBV10-3 and TRBJ1-1; 7 bases line up with TRBD1. The germline V gene has CDR1 ENHRY and CDR2 SYGVKD. With 6 bases clipped from V and 6 bases from J, the junction kept 10 bases outside the gene matches. The CDR3 consists of 14 residues.

This clone has only a few counts. This sequence joins TRBV13 and TRBJ2-7; 8 bases are shared with TRBD2. CDR3 length: 15 residues. Germline assignment: CDR1 PRHDT and CDR2 FYEKMQ (reference sequence). After removal of 5 bases from V and 6 bases from J, the junction contained 12 bases not matched to a gene. The CDR3 reads CASSRGGTSVPEQYF. The CDR3 nucleotides are TGTGCCAGCAGCCGGGGGGGGACTAGTGTTCCCGAGCAGTACTTC.

The CDR3 bases are TGTGCCTGGACATTAGGAACAGGGGCAACAGATACGCAGTATTTT. Translated: CAWTLGTGATDTQYF. The rearrangement links TRBV30 to TRBJ2-3, with TRBD1 matching 7 bases. The CDR3 consists of 15 residues. With V trimmed by 4 bases and J by 3 bases, 10 bases remained unmatched. Per the germline V gene, CDR1 is GTSNPN and CDR2 is SVGIG (reference sequence).

This chain uses TRBV27 with TRBJ1-1; D is unclear. The CDR3 sequence is 14 residues long. V lost 4 bases to trimming and J lost 0 bases, with 9 bases between them. Germline V gene sequence: CDR1 MNHEY, CDR2 SMNVEV (reference sequence). The CDR3: CASSYRQMNTEAFF. CDR3 DNA sequence: TGTGCCAGCAGTTACCGGCAAATGAACACTGAAGCTTTCTTT.

The chain links TRBV7-9 to TRBJ1-1; TRBD1 agrees at 8 bases. The junction had 9 bases not matched to a gene; V was cut back by 7 bases and J by 5 bases. Germline CDR1 is SEHNR and CDR2 is FQNEAQ (reference sequence). This CDR3 contains 14 residues. The CDR3 spells CASTGQGLGTEAFF. The CDR3 DNA sequence: TGTGCCAGCACCGGACAGGGATTGGGAACTGAAGCTTTCTTT.

The V and J genes are TRBV12-3 or TRBV12-4 and TRBJ1-6; D unclear. This CDR3 spans 13 amino acids. V gave up 8 bases and J gave up 7 bases, with 12 bases separating them. The CDR3 DNA reads TGTGCCAGCCGCGAAGAGGGAAATTCACCCCTCCACTTT. Translated: CASREEGNSPLHF.

This chain links TRBV19 with TRBJ2-3; 10 bases are a match to TRBD2. V shed 8 bases, J shed 4 bases, and the junction held 6 bases outside the gene matches. CDR3 length: 14 residues. Germline V gives CDR1 LNHDA, CDR2 SQIVND (reference sequence). In DNA, the CDR3 is TGTGCCAGTGGGAAAAGCGGGGGGGCAGATACGCAGTATTTT. Translated, it gives CASGKSGGADTQYF.

V is TRBV14 and J is TRBJ2-1; 10 bases line up with TRBD2. The CDR3 consists of 17 residues. Trimming removed 3 bases from V and 8 bases from J; junction bases left unmatched: 13. Per germline, CDR1 SGHDN and CDR2 FVKESK. The CDR3 sequence is CASSHKIRLSGRDEQFF. CDR3 sequence (DNA): TGTGCCAGCAGCCATAAGATCCGACTAAGCGGGAGGGATGAGCAGTTCTTC. Filled out from reference TRBV14 and TRBJ2-1, the complete variable domain reads EAGVTQFPSHSVIEKGQTVTLRCDPISGHDNLYWYRRVMGKEIKFLLHFVKESKQDESGMPNNRFLAERTGGTYSTLKVQPAELEDSGVYFCASSHKIRLSGRDEQFFGPGTRLTVL.

The rearrangement uses TRBV16 and TRBJ2-5; D is unresolved. The CDR3 has 13 residues. The V and J ends lost 4 bases and 4 bases respectively, with 10 bases between them. The germline V gene has CDR1 KGHSY and CDR2 FQNENV. In DNA form, the CDR3 reads TGTGCCAGCAGCCCCAGGAATGGAGAGACCCAGTACTTC. It specifies CASSPRNGETQYF. The variable domain in full, with the rest retrieved from reference TRBV16 and TRBJ2-5, is GEEVAQTPKHLVRGEGQKAKLYCAPIKGHSYVFWYQQVLKNEFKFLISFQNENVFDETGMPKERFSAKCLPNSPCSLEIQATKLEDSAVYFCASSPRNGETQYFGPGTRLLVL.

CDR3 sequence reads: CAIRPEDSPLHF. The CDR3 DNA sequence: TGTGCCATCAGACCAGAAGATTCACCCCTCCACTTT. The rearrangement joins TRBV10-3 to TRBJ1-6; D unresolved. Germline V gene sequence: CDR1 ENHRY, CDR2 SYGVKD. The CDR3 spans 12 residues. Trimming removed 6 bases at V and 8 bases at J, with 8 bases between.

The V call is TRBV11-1, the J call TRBJ2-2; D gene unclear. This CDR3 comprises 15 residues. The germline gives CDR1 SGHAT, CDR2 FQDESV (reference sequence). V lost 1 base and J lost 1, with 7 bases in between. The CDR3 sequence: CASSLGQVNTGELFF. The CDR3 nucleotides read TGTGCCAGCAGCTTAGGGCAGGTGAACACCGGGGAGCTGTTTTTT.

This clone was seen a single time. The rearrangement uses TRBV5-1 and TRBJ2-2, with 7 bases fitting TRBD2. The length of the CDR3 is 15 residues. The ends lost 10 bases at V and 1 base at J; junction bases unmatched: 10. CDR1 is SGHRS, CDR2 YFSETQ, per germline. The CDR3 reads CASWSASGNTGELFF. CDR3 in DNA: TGCGCCTCTTGGTCGGCTAGCGGGAACACCGGGGAGCTGTTTTTT.

This chain joins TRBV2 and TRBJ2-5; TRBD2 is a possible D gene (5 bases). CDR3 length: 12 residues. V lost 5 bases and J 5 bases, leaving 9 bases between the germline ends. The germline V gene encodes CDR1 SNHLY and CDR2 FYNNEI. CDR3 sequence (DNA): TGTGCCAGCAGTCGGACTGATGAGACCCAGTACTTC. It yields the protein CASSRTDETQYF.

The chain employs TRBV4-2 and TRBJ1-3, with unresolved D. The germline gives CDR1 LGHNA, CDR2 YNFKEQ. The CDR3 extends over 16 amino acids. Trimming took off 0 bases at V and 0 bases at J, with 9 bases between the two ends. For the CDR3, the DNA is TGTGCCAGCAGCCAAGATCCGACGAGCTCTGGAAACACCATATATTTT. This sequence encodes CASSQDPTSSGNTIYF.

This clone was detected only a few times. V usage is TRBV7-2 and J usage is TRBJ1-4; no reliable D call. V lost 5 bases and J lost 6, with 16 bases in between. The CDR3 extends over 15 amino acids. Germline loops: CDR1 SGHTA, CDR2 FQGNSA. The CDR3 reads CASSPRPWGDEKLFF. In nucleotides, the CDR3 is TGTGCCAGCAGCCCCCGGCCGTGGGGTGATGAAAAACTGTTTTTT.

The chain employs TRBV6-5 and TRBJ1-4, with D possibly being TRBD1 (6 bases). Germline V gene data show CDR1 as MNHEY and CDR2 as SVGAGI. V dropped 6 bases and J dropped 5 bases, with 7 bases sitting between them. This CDR3 has 12 amino acids. In DNA, the CDR3 is TGTGCCAGCAGGGACAGCAATGAAAAACTGTTTTTT. Encoded protein: CASRDSNEKLFF.

CDR3 residues: CASSLDRVDSPLHF. CDR3 DNA: TGTGCCAGCAGTTTAGACAGGGTGGATTCACCCCTCCACTTT. The chain recombines TRBV28 with TRBJ1-6; 7 nucleotides match TRBD1. Germline V gene lookup returns CDR1 MDHEN and CDR2 SYDVKM. CDR3 length: 14 residues. With V trimmed by 2 bases and J by 8 bases, 3 bases remained unmatched.